Below, 2 T cell receptor beta chains from the same sample are listed, as sequenced in a study of beta chain features in type 1 diabetes. Study-wide points: Shorter TCRB CDR3s, moderately but significantly so, marked every one of the four CD4+ subsets in Type 1 diabetes patients.

cDNA synthesis used the whole RNA isolate, giving expressed TCRB sequences. The assay was immunoSEQ multiplex PCR, and TCRdb's table has in-frame clones only and misses some. The sample contains some 160,000 clones, 8.5% to 10% of which appear only once. The antigens for these receptors are not known. Sequenced: central memory CD4+ T cells from blood. The receptors were gathered from a woman aged 25-40 years with type 1 diabetes.

This clone was counted many times. The chain recombines TRBV9 with TRBJ1-4; D gene unclear. V lost 3 bases and J 3 bases, leaving 9 bases between the germline ends. The CDR3 totals 14 residues. The V gene's germline CDR1 is SGDLS and CDR2 YYNGEE. CDR3 amino acids: CASSGAGSNEKLFF. CDR3 DNA sequence: TGTGCCAGCAGCGGGGCAGGATCTAATGAAAAACTGTTTTTT. Variable domain in full (rest from reference TRBV9 and TRBJ1-4): DSGVTQTPKHLITATGQRVTLRCSPRSGDLSVYWYQQSLDQGLQFLIQYYNGEERAKGNILERFSAQQFPDLHSELNLSSLELGDSALYFCASSGAGSNEKLFFGSGTQLSVL.

This clone has only a few counts. V is TRBV30 and J is TRBJ1-4, with D possibly TRBD1 on 5 matching bases. V lost 5 bases and J 2 bases, leaving 12 bases between the germline ends. This CDR3 is 14 amino acids long. Germline CDR1 GTSNPN, CDR2 SVGIG (reference sequence). The CDR3, as DNA: TGTGCCTGGGGTGCAGGGTCGACTAATGAAAAACTGTTTTTT. Translation: CAWGAGSTNEKLFF.